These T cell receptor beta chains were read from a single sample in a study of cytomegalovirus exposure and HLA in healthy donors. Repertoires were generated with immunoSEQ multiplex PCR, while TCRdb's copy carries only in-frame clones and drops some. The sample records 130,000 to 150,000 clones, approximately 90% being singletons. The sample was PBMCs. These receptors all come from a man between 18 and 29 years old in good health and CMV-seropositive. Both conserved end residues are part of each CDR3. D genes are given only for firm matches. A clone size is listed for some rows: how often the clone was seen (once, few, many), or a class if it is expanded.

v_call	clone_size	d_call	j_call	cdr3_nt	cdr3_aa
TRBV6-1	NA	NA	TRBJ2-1	TGTGCCAGCCGTGTAATGCGGGGCCGCAATGAGCAGTTCTTC	CASRVMRGRNEQFF
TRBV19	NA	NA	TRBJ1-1	TGTGCCAGTAGTAATCAGGGAGGAACTGAAGCTTTCTTT	CASSNQGGTEAFF
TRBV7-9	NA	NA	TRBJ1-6	TGTGCCAGCAGCCCCCTCGGGGGTAATAATTCACCCCTCCACTTT	CASSPLGGNNSPLHF
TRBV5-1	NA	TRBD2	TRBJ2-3	TGCGCCAGCTGTGGCGGGGGGCACACAGATACGCAGTATTTT	CASCGGGHTDTQYF
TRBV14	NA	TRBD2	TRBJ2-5	TGTGCCAGCAGCCACCGGGGGGGCCGGGGGACCCAGTACTTC	CASSHRGGRGTQYF
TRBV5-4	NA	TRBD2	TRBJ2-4	TGTGCCAGCAGCTTGCGGTTACTAGCGGGAGATTCCAAAAACATTCAGTACTTC	CASSLRLLAGDSKNIQYF
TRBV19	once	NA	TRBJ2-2	TGTGCCAGTAGTATAACCCCCCTTTTGAGGACCGGGGAGCTGTTTTTT	CASSITPLLRTGELFF
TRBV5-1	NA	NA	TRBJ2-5	TGCGCCAGCAGCTTGGGCCAGGGCGAAGAGACCCAGTACTTC	CASSLGQGEETQYF
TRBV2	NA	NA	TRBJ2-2	TGTGCCAGCGCCCTAGAGGTCGGGGAGCTGTTTTTT	CASALEVGELFF
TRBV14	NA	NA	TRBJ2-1	TGTGCCAGCAGCCAAAGGGGTATAAGCTACAATGAGCAGTTCTTC	CASSQRGISYNEQFF
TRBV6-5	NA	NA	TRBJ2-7	TGTGCCAGCAGTTCGGGCGGGGTGGCTCTCTACGAGCAGTACTTC	CASSSGGVALYEQYF
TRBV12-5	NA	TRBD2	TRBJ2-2	TGTGCTAGTGGTTTGGAGGCGGGAGGGGCCGGGGAGCTGTTTTTT	CASGLEAGGAGELFF
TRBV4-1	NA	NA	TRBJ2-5	TGCGCCAGCAGCCCCCGGGGGGAGACCCAGTACTTC	CASSPRGETQYF
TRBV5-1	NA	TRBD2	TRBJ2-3	TGCGCCAGCAGCGCTCCTAGCGGGAGTATAACAGATACGCAGTATTTT	CASSAPSGSITDTQYF
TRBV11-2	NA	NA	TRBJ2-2	TGTGCCAGCAGCTTAACCCCTAGCCTGGGCGGGGAGCTGTTTTTT	CASSLTPSLGGELFF
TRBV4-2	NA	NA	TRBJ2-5	TGTGCCAGCAGCCAAGACGGACAGCCCCGAGAGACCCAGTACTTC	CASSQDGQPRETQYF